This TCR beta chain was retrieved from a study of T-cell reconstitution after alpha-beta-depleted transplantation in children. The study, taken as a whole, reports: T cells produced anew were the main source of T-cell counts and diversity one year after transplant. By about two months after transplant, alpha-beta T cells reportedly arose from several hundred graft clones that had expanded.

Germline-derived CDR1 and CDR2 are SGHTA and FQGNSA. The CDR3 has 15 amino acids. Trimming cost V 6 bases and J 5 bases, with 16 bases left between them. This clonotype was found many times. Its cognate antigen is unknown. Unique molecular identifiers tagged the TCRbeta library. TCRdb re-analysed the PCR reads in MiXCR, keeping a single row per CDR3 protein. The sample shows 400,000 to 550,000 distinct CDR3 sequences, about 10% of them seen only once. The sequenced sample was PBMCs, obtained before TCRalphabeta/CD19-depleted stem cell transplant. V usage is TRBV7-2 and J usage is TRBJ1-4; tentative D call: TRBD1 (6 bases). This sequence was found in a child younger than 10 with inherited bone marrow failure, due to receive a stem cell transplant. For the CDR3, the DNA is TGTGCCAGCAGAAAAACCGGGACACCGAATGAAAAACTGTTTTTT. Residues: CASRKTGTPNEKLFF.